The 21 T cell receptor beta chains below were found in one sample sequenced in a study of blood T cell repertoires in COVID-19. The protocol was immunoSEQ multiplex PCR, while the TCRdb copy is restricted to in-frame clones and leaves out a portion. The sample shows around 220,000 clones, less than 90% of them seen only once. Sequencing was done on a sample of peripheral blood. The receptors derive from a man aged 25 to 40 with active or convalescent COVID-19.

This chain links TRBV10-3 with TRBJ2-3; TRBD2 agrees at 8 bases. Per the germline V gene, CDR1 is ENHRY and CDR2 is SYGVKD. V dropped 3 bases and J dropped 6; count of bases not matched to a gene: 5. The CDR3 sequence is 14 residues long. The CDR3 sequence is CAISELAGMDTQYF. The CDR3 bases are TGTGCCATCAGTGAATTAGCGGGGATGGATACGCAGTATTTT.

This clone was observed a single time. The chain is built from TRBV3-1 (or the pseudogene TRBV3-2) and TRBJ1-2; the D is unclear. The V gene lost 4 bases and the J gene lost 6 bases, with 21 bases spanning the gap. The CDR3 covers 16 residues. From germline, CDR1 is LGHDT and CDR2 YNNKEL (reference sequence). Here the CDR3 reads CASSLHRFGGLHGYTF. CDR3 DNA: TGTGCCAGCAGCCTCCACCGATTTGGAGGGCTCCATGGCTACACCTTC.

The chain combines TRBV7-9 with TRBJ1-2, with 8 bases fitting TRBD1. The V and J ends lost 3 bases and 8 bases, in that order; junction bases with no gene match: 2. The CDR3 is 12 residues long. Germline assignment: CDR1 SEHNR and CDR2 FQNEAQ (reference sequence). Here the CDR3 DNA reads TGTGCCAGCAGCTTGGACAGGGTGGGCTACACCTTC. This sequence encodes CASSLDRVGYTF.

The chain combines TRBV24-1 with TRBJ1-2, with D possibly being TRBD1 (5 bases). There are 12 residues in the CDR3. The ends were cut back, 6 bases at V and 2 bases at J, with 6 bases in the middle. Germline-derived CDR1 and CDR2 are KGHDR and SFDVKD. CDR3 residues: CATSRQNYGYTF. CDR3 DNA sequence: TGTGCCACCAGTAGACAGAACTATGGCTACACCTTC.

The V call is TRBV28, the J call TRBJ1-1, with a tentative D call TRBD1 (6 bases). The CDR3 is made up of 14 amino acids. CDR1 and CDR2 (germline): MDHEN, SYDVKM. Trimming shortened V by 7 bases and J by 2 bases, and 14 bases separated the two germline ends. The CDR3 nucleotides read TGTGCCAGCAATCCACAGGGCCTAAACACTGAAGCTTTCTTT. Translating it yields CASNPQGLNTEAFF.

The chain has TRBV27 and TRBJ2-5; TRBD2 might be the D (7 bases). V lost 5 bases, J lost 1 base, and 20 bases lay in between. The V gene's germline CDR1 is MNHEY and CDR2 SMNVEV (reference sequence). The CDR3 spans 17 residues. The CDR3 loop is CASSPFGGGPGQETQYF. CDR3 coding DNA: TGTGCCAGCAGTCCGTTTGGCGGGGGCCCGGGCCAAGAGACCCAGTACTTC.

The chain combines TRBV24-1 with TRBJ2-1; 10 nucleotides agree with TRBD2. V lost 3 bases, J lost 7 bases, and 8 bases stayed unmatched. Per germline, CDR1 KGHDR and CDR2 SFDVKD. This CDR3 comprises 16 residues. CDR3 sequence: CATSDPPSGGANEQFF. The DNA of the CDR3 is TGTGCCACCAGTGATCCACCTAGCGGGGGTGCAAATGAGCAGTTCTTC.

This rearrangement joins TRBV5-1 to TRBJ1-1; D might be TRBD1 (6 bases). Germline CDR1 reads SGHRS; CDR2 reads YFSETQ. V was clipped by 3 bases and J by 4 bases, with 13 bases between them. The CDR3 covers 14 residues. CDR3 coding DNA: TGCGCCAGCAGCTCCGGCCAGGGGCTCACTGAAGCTTTCTTT. This translates into CASSSGQGLTEAFF. Drawing the rest from reference TRBV5-1 and TRBJ1-1, the complete variable domain is KAGVTQTPRYLIKTRGQQVTLSCSPISGHRSVSWYQQTPGQGLQFLFEYFSETQRNKGNFPGRFSGRQFSNSRSEMNVSTLELGDSALYLCASSSGQGLTEAFFGQGTRLTVV.

The chain employs TRBV9 and TRBJ2-3, with 11 nucleotides matching TRBD2. Looked up from germline, CDR1 is SGDLS and CDR2 is YYNGEE. After removal of 2 bases from V and 2 bases from J, the junction contained 4 bases not matched to a gene. This CDR3 is built from 16 residues. The CDR3 region has the DNA TGTGCCAGCAGCGTGAGACTAGCGGGGAACACAGATACGCAGTATTTT. The encoded protein is CASSVRLAGNTDTQYF.

This sequence joins TRBV20-1 and TRBJ1-1, with D maybe TRBD1 (5 bases). V dropped 5 bases and J dropped 3 bases, with 7 bases sitting between them. There are 11 residues in the CDR3. Germline values: CDR1 DFQATT, CDR2 SNEGSKA (reference sequence). CDR3 DNA: TGCAGTGCTCCGGGGGACACTGAAGCTTTCTTT. Translation: CSAPGDTEAFF.

In its sample, this clone was seen once. This chain joins TRBV5-1 and TRBJ2-2, with D unresolved. Germline-derived CDR1 and CDR2 are SGHRS and YFSETQ. This CDR3 has 13 residues. V was shortened by 0 bases and J by 4 bases, with 4 bases between the two germline ends. CDR3 sequence: CASSLGATGELFF. CDR3 sequence (DNA): TGCGCCAGCAGCTTGGGAGCCACCGGGGAGCTGTTTTTT. The whole variable domain, remainder taken from reference TRBV5-1 and TRBJ2-2, is KAGVTQTPRYLIKTRGQQVTLSCSPISGHRSVSWYQQTPGQGLQFLFEYFSETQRNKGNFPGRFSGRQFSNSRSEMNVSTLELGDSALYLCASSLGATGELFFGEGSRLTVL.

This clone appeared once. The rearrangement joins TRBV5-1 to TRBJ2-5; D perhaps matches TRBD1 (6 bases). Germline V gives CDR1 SGHRS, CDR2 YFSETQ. Trimming took off 3 bases at V and 5 bases at J, with 11 bases between the two ends. This CDR3 contains 13 residues. CDR3 sequence: CASSSRGLETQYF. Here the CDR3 DNA reads TGCGCCAGCAGCTCCAGGGGTCTCGAGACCCAGTACTTC.

The V call is TRBV7-2, the J call TRBJ1-4; maybe TRBD1 (6 bases). Germline lookup yields CDR1 SGHTA and CDR2 FQGNSA. This CDR3 contains 13 residues. Deletions cut 0 bases from V and 13 bases from J, with 12 bases between. CDR3 residues: CASSLAATGLLFF. The CDR3 bases are TGTGCCAGCAGCTTAGCGGCAACAGGGCTACTGTTTTTT.

The genes are TRBV7-9 and TRBJ2-1; D not resolved. Germline V gives CDR1 SEHNR, CDR2 FQNEAQ (reference sequence). CDR3 length: 12 residues. Trimming left V 2 bases short and J 8 bases short, with 7 bases between. CDR3 sequence (DNA): TGTGCCAGCAGCTTATCCGTCCATGAGCAGTTCTTC. It encodes CASSLSVHEQFF.

This clone was observed a single time. The chain has TRBV29-1 and TRBJ2-2; TRBD1 matches 8 bases. The CDR3 is 15 residues long. Germline CDR1 and CDR2: SQVTM and ANQGSEA. J was trimmed by 6 bases and V by 2 bases; bases with no gene match: 8. The CDR3 spells CSVESAGGAPGELFF. CDR3 DNA sequence: TGCAGCGTTGAATCGGCAGGGGGCGCTCCCGGGGAGCTGTTTTTT.

The chain has TRBV15 and TRBJ2-7; no clear D gene. In germline, CDR1 is LNHNV, CDR2 YYDKDF (reference sequence). The CDR3 contains 13 residues. Trimming stripped 0 bases from V and 4 bases from J, with 7 bases between. The CDR3 DNA is TGTGCCACCAGCAGAGATCTAGGTTACGAGCAGTACTTC. Translating gives CATSRDLGYEQYF.

The chain couples TRBV4-1 to TRBJ2-7, with D possibly being TRBD2 (5 bases). Trimming took off 2 bases at V and 12 bases at J, with 17 bases between the two ends. This CDR3 is 13 amino acids long. CDR1 is MGHRA and CDR2 is YSYEKL in the germline V gene. This chain's CDR3 is CASSQITGEKGYF. The CDR3, as DNA: TGCGCCAGCAGCCAAATCACCGGGGAAAAGGGGTACTTC.

The chain employs TRBV28 and TRBJ2-2, with 7 bases aligning to TRBD1. The CDR3 totals 15 residues. Trimming cost V 5 bases and J 3 bases; bases outside gene matches: 6. Per germline, CDR1 MDHEN and CDR2 SYDVKM. DNA for the CDR3: TGTGCCAGCAGTCCCCGACAGGGCTACACCGGGGAGCTGTTTTTT. This encodes CASSPRQGYTGELFF.

The J gene is TRBJ2-2, the V gene TRBV3-1 (or the pseudogene TRBV3-2); 12 nucleotides match TRBD2. The junction had 5 bases not matched to a gene; V was cut back by 6 bases and J by 3 bases. CDR1 and CDR2 (germline): LGHDT, YNNKEL (reference sequence). The CDR3 consists of 16 residues. CDR3 in amino acids: CASRLTSGRDTGELFF. DNA for the CDR3: TGTGCCAGCAGGCTGACTAGCGGGAGAGACACCGGGGAGCTGTTTTTT.

V gene TRBV27 combines with J gene TRBJ2-7, with TRBD2 as a possible D gene (6 bases). Germline values: CDR1 MNHEY, CDR2 SMNVEV (reference sequence). V lost 6 bases and J 0 bases, leaving 12 bases between the germline ends. The CDR3 is 14 residues long. The CDR3 here is CASRRLGLSYEQYF. DNA for the CDR3: TGTGCCAGCAGGAGACTAGGTCTCTCCTACGAGCAGTACTTC.

The chain links TRBV28 to TRBJ1-2, with 8 bases fitting TRBD1. The CDR3 spans 14 residues. Unmatched junction bases numbered 7, after V lost 2 bases and J lost 8 bases. Germline values: CDR1 MDHEN, CDR2 SYDVKM. CDR3 sequence: CASSLPGQGVGYTF. The CDR3 DNA is TGTGCCAGCAGTTTACCCGGACAGGGAGTGGGCTACACCTTC.